This T cell receptor beta chain was retrieved from a study of cytomegalovirus exposure and HLA in healthy donors. J gave up 4 bases and V 2 bases, and 5 bases lay outside the gene matches. Germline V gene data show CDR1 as KGHSH and CDR2 as LQKENI. CDR3 length: 15 amino acids. PCR involved 60 Vbeta and 13 Jbeta primers. The table came from immunoSEQ multiplex PCR; TCRdb's copy has only in-frame clones and leaves some out. The sample has under 200,000 clones; roughly 85% are singletons. The specimen sequenced was PBMCs. The V call is TRBV18, the J call TRBJ2-3; 8 positions agree with TRBD1. The clonotype originates from a woman aged 45-59 years in good health and CMV-seronegative. CDR3 DNA sequence: TGTGCCAGCTCACCAAGGCAGGGGGCCGCAGATACGCAGTATTTT. Translation gives CASSPRQGAADTQYF.